Sequencing of this T cell receptor beta chain was carried out in a study of graft-versus-host responses after intestinal transplantation. Study-wide background: Recipients had multivisceral, liver-intestinal, or isolated intestinal transplants. Each patient got anti-thymocyte globulin induction, then tacrolimus and steroids for approximately 3 years.

Study-level points and caveats: Allografts from individuals with graft-donor T cell macrochimerism displayed high graft-versus-host to host-versus-graft clonal ratios.

CDR3 length equals 12 residues. Trimming stripped 2 bases from V and 10 bases from J, with 11 bases between. Germline-derived CDR1 and CDR2 are WNHNN and SYGVQD (reference sequence). Clones were sequenced by immunoSEQ multiplex PCR, and TCRdb holds only the in-frame ones, with some missing. Of some 130,000 clones detected, around 90% appear once; the ten largest clones hold around 0.16%. This clone was found once. Antigen: not known. This clonotype was obtained from a human donor who received an intestinal transplant. The specimen was unstimulated CD4+ T cells sorted from spleen or lymph node cells, collected before intestinal transplant. The genes are TRBV10-1 and TRBJ1-1; unclear D gene. The CDR3 nucleotides read TGCGCCAGCAGTGAGGGGAGAACTAGAGCTTTCTTT. Its translation: CASSEGRTRAFF.